The 15 T cell receptor beta chains listed next were all sequenced from one sample in a study of cytomegalovirus exposure and HLA in healthy donors. The PCR was carried out with 60 Vbeta primers and 13 Jbeta primers. Repertoires were generated with immunoSEQ multiplex PCR, while TCRdb's copy carries only in-frame clones and drops some. The sample yields about 230,000 clones, around 85% seen once. The sequencing input was PBMCs. The receptors here all came from a human donor in good health.

The gene calls are TRBV4-3 and TRBJ2-7; 12 bases map to TRBD2. Germline V gives CDR1 LGHNA, CDR2 YSLEER. Trimming took 4 bases from V and 0 from J; bases not matched to a gene: 10. The CDR3 runs 18 residues. The CDR3, as DNA: TGCGCCAGCAGCCTTTCCTTTGGACTAGCGGGACTCTCCTACGAGCAGTACTTC. Its protein product is CASSLSFGLAGLSYEQYF.

This sequence joins TRBV2 and TRBJ2-1; a weak D match, TRBD2 (6 bases). The germline V and J ends were trimmed by 5 bases and 4 bases, with 15 bases remaining between them. This CDR3 is built from 15 residues. Germline V lookup: CDR1 SNHLY, CDR2 FYNNEI. CDR3 amino acids: CASSYGTGGYNEQFF. The CDR3 DNA follows: TGTGCCAGCAGTTACGGGACTGGGGGTTACAATGAGCAGTTCTTC. The complete variable domain, with remaining parts taken from reference TRBV2 and TRBJ2-1, reads EPEVTQTPSHQVTQMGQEVILRCVPISNHLYFYWYRQILGQKVEFLVSFYNNEISEKSEIFDDQFSVERPDGSNFTLKIRSTKLEDSAMYFCASSYGTGGYNEQFFGPGTRLTVL.

The rearrangement uses TRBV27 and TRBJ2-1; 9 bases align to TRBD2. The CDR3 length is 16 residues. Germline trimming cut 3 bases from V and 8 bases from J; bases unmatched to any gene: 11. The germline CDR1 and CDR2 sequences are MNHEY and SMNVEV (reference sequence). The CDR3 DNA is TGTGCCAGCAGTTTCTTCGCGGGAGGGCCGTTATATGAGCAGTTCTTC. This encodes CASSFFAGGPLYEQFF.

This clone was recorded once. The DNA of the CDR3 is TGTGCCAGCAGTACCGGGACAGGGACCTACGAGCAGTACTTC. This sequence encodes CASSTGTGTYEQYF. The chain recombines TRBV6-6 with TRBJ2-7, with 9 bases matching TRBD1. The CDR3 runs to 14 residues. CDR1 is MNHNY and CDR2 is SVGAGI in the germline V gene (reference sequence). V was pared by 5 bases and J by 2 bases, with 4 bases of the junction left unmatched.

The chain carries TRBV25-1 and TRBJ2-7; 13 bases agree with TRBD2. With 1 base clipped from V and 2 bases from J, the junction kept 5 bases outside the gene matches. Looked up from germline, CDR1 is MGHDK and CDR2 is SYGVNS. There are 17 residues in the CDR3. The DNA of the CDR3 is TGTGCCAGCAGTGAATCGGGGACTAGCGGGGATCCCTACGAGCAGTACTTC. The encoded protein is CASSESGTSGDPYEQYF.

The gene calls are TRBV7-3 and TRBJ2-3, with TRBD2 matching over 12 bases. The junction had 8 bases not matched to a gene; V was cut back by 5 bases and J by 5 bases. The CDR3 totals 16 residues. The V gene's germline CDR1 is SGHTA and CDR2 FQGTGA. CDR3 residues: CASSPSGRAGGDTQYF. The CDR3 region has the DNA TGTGCCAGCAGCCCTAGCGGGAGGGCCGGTGGAGATACGCAGTATTTT.

The V call is TRBV6-9, the J call TRBJ2-1, with TRBD2 matching 9 bases. The CDR3 consists of 16 residues. CDR1 is MNHGY, CDR2 SVAAGI, per germline. V was clipped by 7 bases and J by 0 bases; unmatched bases: 7. CDR3 in DNA: TGTGCCAGCACCGAGACTAGCGGCAACTCCTACAATGAGCAGTTCTTC. This codes for CASTETSGNSYNEQFF.

The chain uses TRBV11-2 and TRBJ1-2; 11 positions match TRBD1. The V segment lost 5 bases and the J segment 7 bases; nucleotides outside the gene matches: 6. CDR1 is SGHAT and CDR2 is FQNNGV in the germline V gene. The CDR3 totals 14 residues. Written as DNA, the CDR3 is TGTGCCAGCAGCCCAGGACAGGGGGCGTTTGGCTACACCTTC. It codes for CASSPGQGAFGYTF. The whole variable domain, remainder taken from reference TRBV11-2 and TRBJ1-2, is EAGVAQSPRYKIIEKRQSVAFWCNPISGHATLYWYQQILGQGPKLLIQFQNNGVVDDSQLPKDRFSAERLKGVDSTLKIQPAKLEDSAVYLCASSPGQGAFGYTFGSGTRLTVV.

The CDR3 sequence: CASSFSPTDTQYF. The CDR3 bases are TGTGCCAGCAGCTTCTCCCCGACAGATACGCAGTATTTT. V is TRBV7-3 and J is TRBJ2-3; D is unclear. The CDR3 is 13 residues long. Deletions cut 3 bases from V and 3 bases from J, with 7 bases between. Germline lookup yields CDR1 SGHTA and CDR2 FQGTGA.

This clone was seen just once. This chain joins TRBV19 and TRBJ2-5; D gene uncertain. CDR1 is LNHDA, CDR2 SQIVND, per germline (reference sequence). The CDR3 has 13 residues. The V end lost 10 bases, the J end lost 5 bases, and 17 bases lay between the germline ends. The CDR3 is CATTEGASETQYF. The CDR3 coding sequence is TGTGCCACTACGGAAGGAGCGTCTGAGACCCAGTACTTC.

This chain joins TRBV19 and TRBJ2-5; D is uncertain. Germline CDR1 LNHDA, CDR2 SQIVND (reference sequence). This CDR3 spans 13 amino acids. V lost 4 bases and J lost 2, with 8 bases in between. The chain's CDR3 is CASSRSMQETQYF. The CDR3 DNA reads TGTGCCAGTAGTAGGAGTATGCAAGAGACCCAGTACTTC.

The chain carries TRBV15 and TRBJ2-3, with TRBD2 matching 7 bases. The CDR3 extends over 15 amino acids. Germline assignment: CDR1 LNHNV and CDR2 YYDKDF (reference sequence). V lost 1 base, J lost 1 base, and 2 bases stayed unmatched. The CDR3 reads CATSRASGRTDTQYF. In nucleotides, the CDR3 is TGTGCCACCAGCAGAGCTAGCGGTCGCACAGATACGCAGTATTTT.

This chain links TRBV30 with TRBJ1-1; maybe TRBD1 (6 bases). This CDR3 is built from 19 residues. CDR1 is GTSNPN and CDR2 is SVGIG in the germline V gene (reference sequence). V lost 0 bases and J 1 base, leaving 24 bases between the germline ends. The CDR3 reads CAWSVLNRDRFPRNTEAFF. CDR3 sequence (DNA): TGTGCCTGGAGTGTCTTGAACAGGGATCGGTTCCCGCGGAACACTGAAGCTTTCTTT. The whole variable domain, filled in from reference TRBV30 and TRBJ1-1, reads SQTIHQWPATLVQPVGSPLSLECTVEGTSNPNLYWYRQAAGRGLQLLFYSVGIGQISSEVPQNLSASRPQDRQFILSSKKLLLSDSGFYLCAWSVLNRDRFPRNTEAFFGQGTRLTVV.

V usage is TRBV28 and J usage is TRBJ2-7; D remains unclear. This CDR3 has 13 amino acids. Germline loops: CDR1 MDHEN, CDR2 SYDVKM. Between the trimmed V and J ends, which lost 3 bases and 3 bases, there was a span of 9 bases. The CDR3 coding sequence is TGTGCCAGCAGTTTGAGCCCCTACTACGAGCAGTACTTC. Translated, it gives CASSLSPYYEQYF.

The rearrangement links TRBV15 to TRBJ2-3, with a tentative D call TRBD2 (7 bases). Germline lookup yields CDR1 LNHNV and CDR2 YYDKDF (reference sequence). Trimming left V 1 base short and J 1 base short, with 12 bases between. The CDR3 sequence is 16 residues long. The CDR3 nucleotides read TGTGCCACCAGCAGAGGACGGGGGGCAGGCACAGATACGCAGTATTTT. Translating it yields CATSRGRGAGTDTQYF.